These 3 T cell receptor beta chains originate from one sample sequenced in a study of T cells in Graves' hyperthyroidism and ophthalmopathy (dated by TCRdb to between 2019 and 2020). Receptor amplification or capture employed multiplex PCR. Sequencing used an Illumina HiSeq 2000. The TCR beta CDR3 regions were amplified from RNA transcripts. For the first round of RT-PCR on the TCR CDR3, the HTBI primer set was used together with the Qiagen OneStep RT-PCR kit. The public reads were run again by TCRdb, first through fastp at Q25 and then through MiXCR, and only productive beta chains were kept. Every distinct CDR3 protein forms one entry, paired with its most common genes and DNA. The sample includes under 550,000 distinct CDR3 sequences, with roughly an eighth observed a single time. The top ten clonotypes cover 5.3% of the sample. Specimen: blood. The receptors stem from a woman between 18 and 29 years old with Graves' hyperthyroidism.

In its sample, this clonotype was seen many times. V usage is TRBV2 and J usage is TRBJ2-7; D possibly uses TRBD1 or TRBD2 (5 bases each). Deletions cut 7 bases from V and 3 bases from J, with 16 bases between. The CDR3 length is 14 residues. The germline V gene has CDR1 SNHLY and CDR2 FYNNEI. CDR3 region: CASKGREFRYEQYF. CDR3 in DNA: TGTGCCAGCAAGGGCAGGGAGTTTCGCTACGAGCAGTACTTC.

This clonotype was seen many times. The chain couples TRBV30 to TRBJ2-7; 8 bases line up with TRBD2. The junction had 5 bases not matched to a gene; V was cut back by 3 bases and J by 7 bases. Germline CDR1 GTSNPN, CDR2 SVGIG (reference sequence). The CDR3 is 12 amino acids. The CDR3 loop is CAWSGGAWEQYF. For the CDR3, the DNA is TGTGCCTGGAGCGGGGGGGCGTGGGAGCAGTACTTC.

This clonotype was recorded a few times. The V gene is TRBV7-2, the J gene TRBJ1-4, with 7 bases matching TRBD1. Germline V gives CDR1 SGHTA, CDR2 FQGNSA. The CDR3 covers 13 residues. With 8 bases clipped from V and 7 bases from J, the junction kept 7 bases outside the gene matches. CDR3 amino acids: CASSTGMAEKLFF. The CDR3 region has the DNA TGTGCCAGCTCGACAGGGATGGCTGAAAAACTGTTTTTT.